Shown below are 17 T cell receptor beta chains from a single sample sequenced in a study of T cells after yellow fever vaccination (dated by TCRdb to about 2019). The method was 5' RACE. Sequencing was performed on an Illumina HiSeq 2500. TCRdb's own reprocessing of the public reads used fastp at Q25 and MiXCR and kept productive beta chains. Rows merge per CDR3 protein into single entries with the most common DNA and genes. A total of 450,000 to 600,000 distinct CDR3 sequences appear in this sample, about 17% of them only once. 17% of the sample is held by the ten biggest clonotypes. The sample's treatment or condition, from its label and the paper: live attenuated yellow fever vaccine strain. This material consisted of PBMCs, taken less than 6 days after the first yellow fever vaccination. The receptors derive from a young man who received the YFV17D yellow fever vaccine.

This clonotype came up a few times. The chain links TRBV7-2 to TRBJ2-5, with D hard to call. The CDR3 is 15 residues long. Germline V gives CDR1 SGHTA, CDR2 FQGNSA. Trimming took 5 bases from V and 4 from J, leaving 17 bases between them. The CDR3, as DNA: TGTGCCAGCAGCCCTACTCAAGGGTCATCAGAGACCCAGTACTTC. It translates to CASSPTQGSSETQYF.

This clonotype came up a few times. The chain uses TRBV12-3 or TRBV12-4 and TRBJ2-1; 10 bases line up with TRBD2. This CDR3 region has 12 residues. J lost 15 bases, V lost 6 bases, and 8 bases had no gene match. The DNA for the CDR3 is TGTGCCAGCAGCCGTAGCGGGGGGCTGGGGTTCTTC. Amino acids: CASSRSGGLGFF.

The V gene is TRBV7-9, the J gene TRBJ2-5; TRBD1 matches at 10 bases. The CDR3 extends over 16 amino acids. Trimming at V came to 8 bases and at J to 3 bases, leaving 12 bases not matched to a gene. The germline V gene has CDR1 SEHNR and CDR2 FQNEAQ (reference sequence). The CDR3 DNA sequence: TGTGCCAGCCGACCGGGGGACAGGGGAAAGAAAGAGACCCAGTACTTC. The encoded protein is CASRPGDRGKKETQYF.

The table lists this clonotype with a few counts. The rearrangement links TRBV20-1 to TRBJ2-5; 14 nucleotides align to TRBD2. The V gene's germline CDR1 is DFQATT and CDR2 SNEGSKA (reference sequence). The CDR3 contains 16 residues. V shed 4 bases, J shed 1 base, and the junction held 5 bases outside the gene matches. Here the CDR3 reads CSATGLAGGPQETQYF. In DNA, the CDR3 is TGCAGTGCTACCGGACTAGCGGGGGGCCCCCAAGAGACCCAGTACTTC.

This clonotype came up a few times. V is TRBV12-3 or TRBV12-4 and J is TRBJ1-6; weak D call: TRBD1 (5 bases). The CDR3 covers 14 residues. V gave up 7 bases and J gave up 7 bases, with 14 bases separating them. As DNA, the CDR3 is TGTGCCAGCAAGGTGGGACTGATCAATTCACCCCTCCACTTT. This sequence encodes CASKVGLINSPLHF.

This chain joins TRBV7-3 and TRBJ2-5; the match to TRBD2 covers 9 bases. CDR1 is SGHTA, CDR2 FQGTGA, per germline. CDR3 length: 14 amino acids. V was pared by 6 bases and J by 2 bases, with 4 bases of the junction left unmatched. The CDR3 region is CASSERGAQETQYF. The CDR3, as DNA: TGTGCCAGCAGTGAGCGGGGGGCGCAAGAGACCCAGTACTTC. Looking up the rest from reference TRBV7-3 and TRBJ2-5 gives the full variable domain: GAGVSQTPSNKVTEKGKYVELRCDPISGHTALYWYRQSLGQGPEFLIYFQGTGAADDSGLPNDRFFAVRPEGSVSTLKIQRTERGDSAVYLCASSERGAQETQYFGPGTRLLVL.

This clonotype occurred many times. The chain uses TRBV5-1 and TRBJ2-7; TRBD1 is a possible D gene (5 bases). In germline, CDR1 is SGHRS, CDR2 YFSETQ. The CDR3 extends over 14 amino acids. Between the trimmed V and J ends, which lost 3 bases and 3 bases, there was a span of 13 bases. CDR3 sequence (DNA): TGCGCCAGCAGCTCGCAGGGTATTATCTACGAGCAGTACTTC. Protein product: CASSSQGIIYEQYF.

This clonotype was seen a few times. The chain recombines TRBV4-3 with TRBJ2-2; D may be TRBD1 (6 bases). The CDR3 is 18 residues long. Germline V gene sequence: CDR1 LGHNA, CDR2 YSLEER. Trimming took 0 bases from V and 0 from J, leaving 14 bases between them. This CDR3 reads CASSQDLWGLANTGELFF. The CDR3 DNA is TGCGCCAGCAGCCAAGATCTTTGGGGGCTAGCGAACACCGGGGAGCTGTTTTTT.

This clonotype has just one count. J is TRBJ1-4 and V is TRBV5-5, with no clear D. The CDR3 has 13 residues. V lost 6 bases, J lost 3 bases, and 9 bases lay in between. CDR1 is SGHKS, CDR2 YYEKEE, per germline (reference sequence). The CDR3 region is CASNRKANEKLFF. The CDR3 DNA reads TGTGCCAGCAACAGAAAAGCTAATGAAAAACTGTTTTTT.

This clonotype has at least ten counts. CDR3 residues: CAWIKTGAGGYNEQFF. DNA for the CDR3: TGTGCCTGGATCAAAACGGGGGCGGGGGGATACAATGAGCAGTTCTTC. This rearrangement joins TRBV30 to TRBJ2-1; TRBD2 agrees at 8 bases. CDR1 and CDR2 (germline): GTSNPN, SVGIG (reference sequence). The CDR3 spans 16 residues. V gave up 4 bases and J gave up 4 bases; unmatched junction bases: 12. Filled out from reference TRBV30 and TRBJ2-1, the complete variable domain reads SQTIHQWPATLVQPVGSPLSLECTVEGTSNPNLYWYRQAAGRGLQLLFYSVGIGQISSEVPQNLSASRPQDRQFILSSKKLLLSDSGFYLCAWIKTGAGGYNEQFFGPGTRLTVL.

The chain links TRBV5-1 to TRBJ2-3; D is uncertain. The CDR3 contains 13 residues. V was trimmed by 2 bases and J by 3 bases, leaving 7 bases between them. Germline V gene sequence: CDR1 SGHRS, CDR2 YFSETQ. The CDR3 reads CASSFDGTDTQYF. The CDR3 nucleotides are TGCGCCAGCAGCTTCGACGGGACAGATACGCAGTATTTT.

For the CDR3, the DNA is TGTGCCACCCTAGCGGGGGGAACCACAGATACGCAGTATTTT. Translation: CATLAGGTTDTQYF. The chain has TRBV10-3 and TRBJ2-3, with TRBD2 matching 11 bases. CDR3 length: 14 residues. Germline V gene data show CDR1 as ENHRY and CDR2 as SYGVKD. V shed 10 bases and J 2 bases; nucleotides not matched to a gene: 5.

This clonotype was seen only a few times. The chain links TRBV10-3 to TRBJ1-6; D remains ambiguous. Germline lookup yields CDR1 ENHRY and CDR2 SYGVKD. The CDR3 length is 13 residues. The germline V and J ends were trimmed by 3 bases and 8 bases, with 8 bases remaining between them. The CDR3, as DNA: TGTGCCATCAGTGAAACCCCGGATTCACCCCTCCACTTT. Translating gives CAISETPDSPLHF.

The chain links TRBV15 to TRBJ1-5; TRBD1 matches at 7 bases. The V gene end was trimmed by 5 bases and the J gene end by 3 bases; junction bases not matched to a gene: 7. Germline V gene lookup returns CDR1 LNHNV and CDR2 YYDKDF (reference sequence). The CDR3 spans 15 residues. The CDR3 loop reads CATSRGQVDNQPQHF. DNA for the CDR3: TGTGCCACCAGCCGTGGACAGGTAGACAATCAGCCCCAGCATTTT.

The chain links TRBV6-6 to TRBJ2-7, with D unresolved. This CDR3 contains 13 residues. Germline CDR1 is MNHNY and CDR2 is SVGAGI (reference sequence). Trimming shortened V by 2 bases and J by 2 bases, and 7 bases separated the two germline ends. As DNA, the CDR3 is TGTGCCAGCAGTTACCAGAGAACCTACGAGCAGTACTTC. Protein: CASSYQRTYEQYF.

The genes are TRBV14 and TRBJ2-3; 7 bases agree with TRBD1. Germline CDR1 SGHDN, CDR2 FVKESK. The CDR3 is 16 amino acids. The trim removed 4 bases at V and 2 bases at J, leaving 9 bases unmatched. Here the CDR3 reads CASSRATGSPTDTQYF. The CDR3 region has the DNA TGTGCCAGCAGCCGAGCGACAGGGTCGCCCACAGATACGCAGTATTTT.

This clonotype was seen a handful of times. The CDR3 sequence: CASSYAGRPDTQYF. CDR3 bases: TGTGCCAGCAGTTATGCGGGCCGGCCAGATACGCAGTATTTT. V gene TRBV25-1 combines with J gene TRBJ2-3, with a weak D call TRBD2 (5 bases). V dropped 5 bases and J dropped 4 bases, with 13 bases sitting between them. The germline V gene has CDR1 MGHDK and CDR2 SYGVNS. The CDR3 contains 14 residues.